This T cell receptor beta chain was sequenced in a study of shared clonotypes between healthy human individuals. Germline V gene data show CDR1 as SGHNT and CDR2 as YYREEE (reference sequence). The CDR3 consists of 18 residues. With 3 bases clipped from V and 1 base from J, the junction kept 10 bases outside the gene matches. This table comes from immunoSEQ multiplex PCR, and its TCRdb copy is limited to in-frame clones, with some not included. The sample lists 2 million to 3 million clones; approximately 90% were seen once. Material: naive CD4+ T cells sorted from blood. This sample's subset: CD45RA+ positively selected. The clonotype originates from a man between 18 and 29 years old in good health. V usage is TRBV5-4 and J usage is TRBJ1-6; 7 nucleotides agree with TRBD1. CDR3 sequence (DNA): TGTGCCAGCAGCTCTGACAGGGAAATATGGTCCTATAATTCACCCCTCCACTTT. It is translated as CASSSDREIWSYNSPLHF. Full variable domain (remainder filled in from reference TRBV5-4 and TRBJ1-6): ETGVTQSPTHLIKTRGQQVTLRCSSQSGHNTVSWYQQALGQGPQFIFQYYREEENGRGNFPPRFSGLQFPNYSSELNVNALELDDSALYLCASSSDREIWSYNSPLHFGNGTRLTVT.